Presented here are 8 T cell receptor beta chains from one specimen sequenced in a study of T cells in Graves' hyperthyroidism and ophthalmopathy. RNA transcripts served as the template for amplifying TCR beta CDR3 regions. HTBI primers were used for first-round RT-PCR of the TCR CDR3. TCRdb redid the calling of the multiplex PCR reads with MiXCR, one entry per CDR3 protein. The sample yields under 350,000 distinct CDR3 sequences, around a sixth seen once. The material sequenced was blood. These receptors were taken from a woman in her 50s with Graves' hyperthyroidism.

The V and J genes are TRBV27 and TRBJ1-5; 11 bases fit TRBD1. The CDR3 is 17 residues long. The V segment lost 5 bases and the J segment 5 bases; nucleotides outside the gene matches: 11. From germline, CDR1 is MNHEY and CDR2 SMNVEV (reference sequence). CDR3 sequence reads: CASSPSFGTGGYQPQHF. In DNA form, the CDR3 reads TGTGCCAGCAGTCCAAGTTTCGGGACAGGGGGTTATCAGCCCCAGCATTTT.

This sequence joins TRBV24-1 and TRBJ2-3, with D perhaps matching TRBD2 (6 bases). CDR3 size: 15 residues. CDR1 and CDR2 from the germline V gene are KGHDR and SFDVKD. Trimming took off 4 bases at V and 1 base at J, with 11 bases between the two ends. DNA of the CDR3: TGTGCCACCAGTGACCTCGGGAGCGGCACAGATACGCAGTATTTT. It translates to CATSDLGSGTDTQYF.

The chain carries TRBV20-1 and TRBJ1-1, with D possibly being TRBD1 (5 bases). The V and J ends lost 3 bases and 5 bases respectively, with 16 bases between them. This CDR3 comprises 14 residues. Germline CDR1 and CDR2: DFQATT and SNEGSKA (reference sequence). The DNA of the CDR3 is TGCAGTGCTAGGCCTCCAGGGAGGTCTACTGAAGCTTTCTTT. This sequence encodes CSARPPGRSTEAFF.

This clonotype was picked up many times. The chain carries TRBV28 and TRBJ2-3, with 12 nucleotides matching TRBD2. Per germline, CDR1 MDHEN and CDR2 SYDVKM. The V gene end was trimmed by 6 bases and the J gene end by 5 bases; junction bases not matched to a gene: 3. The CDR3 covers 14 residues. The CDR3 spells CASRPGLAGDTQYF. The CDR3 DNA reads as TGTGCCAGCAGGCCGGGACTAGCGGGAGATACGCAGTATTTT.

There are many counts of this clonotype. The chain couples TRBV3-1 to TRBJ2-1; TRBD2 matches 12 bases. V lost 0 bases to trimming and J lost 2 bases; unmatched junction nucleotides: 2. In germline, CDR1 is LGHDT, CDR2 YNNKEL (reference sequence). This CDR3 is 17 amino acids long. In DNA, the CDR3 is TGTGCCAGCAGCCAAGACCCTAGCGGGGGGGCCTACAATGAGCAGTTCTTC. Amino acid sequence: CASSQDPSGGAYNEQFF.

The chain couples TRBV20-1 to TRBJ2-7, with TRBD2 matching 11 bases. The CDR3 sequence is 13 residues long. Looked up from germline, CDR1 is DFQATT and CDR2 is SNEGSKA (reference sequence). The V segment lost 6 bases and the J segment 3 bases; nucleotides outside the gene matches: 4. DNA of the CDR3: TGCAGTGCACCCGGGACTAGCGGCTACGAGCAGTACTTC. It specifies CSAPGTSGYEQYF.

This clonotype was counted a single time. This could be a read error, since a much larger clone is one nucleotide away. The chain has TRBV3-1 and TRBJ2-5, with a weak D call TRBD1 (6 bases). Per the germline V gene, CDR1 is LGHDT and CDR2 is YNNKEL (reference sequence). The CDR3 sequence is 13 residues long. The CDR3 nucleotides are TGTGCCAGCAGCCAGGGGGCCGGAGAGACCCGGTACTTC. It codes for CASSQGAGETRYF.

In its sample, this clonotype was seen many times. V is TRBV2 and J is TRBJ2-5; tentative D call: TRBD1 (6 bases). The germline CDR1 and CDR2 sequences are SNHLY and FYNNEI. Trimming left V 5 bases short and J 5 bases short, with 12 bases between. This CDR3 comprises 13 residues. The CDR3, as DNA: TGTGCCAGCAGTAAACAGGGATGGGAGACCCAGTACTTC. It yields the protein CASSKQGWETQYF.